This is a list of T cell receptor beta chains from one sample in a study of beta chain features in type 1 diabetes. Only in-frame clones appear in the TCRdb table, and some are missing; sequencing was by immunoSEQ multiplex PCR. The sample lists 300,000 to 450,000 clones, around 9.6% occurring once. The sample consisted of central memory CD4+ T cells from blood. These receptors all come from a man under 40 with type 1 diabetes. Both conserved end residues are part of each CDR3. Each record gives: D gene, clone size, J gene, V gene, CDR3 protein, CDR3 DNA. A D gene is named only where the DNA matches it firmly. Size is stated for part of the rows, as once, few or many counts, or as a class when the clone is expanded.

>NA|few|TRBJ2-7|TRBV6-1
CASSDRTLQGKQYEQYF
TGTGCCAGCAGTGACCGAACACTCCAGGGGAAGCAGTACGAGCAGTACTTC
>NA|NA|TRBJ2-7|TRBV7-3
CASSDGQLYEQYF
TGTGCCAGCAGCGACGGACAGTTGTACGAGCAGTACTTC
>NA|NA|TRBJ2-1|TRBV27
CASRPEGGRNEQFF
TGTGCCAGCAGGCCGGAAGGCGGTCGTAATGAGCAGTTCTTC
>NA|NA|TRBJ1-2|TRBV2
CASSDRLYGYTF
TGTGCCAGCAGTGACAGACTCTATGGCTACACCTTC
>TRBD2|NA|TRBJ2-3|TRBV7-2
CASSLAGGTDTQYF
TGTGCCAGCAGCTTAGCGGGAGGGACAGATACGCAGTATTTT
>TRBD1|NA|TRBJ2-7|TRBV6-1
CASSEALQGAYEQYF
TGTGCCAGCAGTGAAGCTTTGCAGGGGGCCTACGAGCAGTACTTC
>NA|NA|TRBJ2-7|TRBV27
CASSNSGLAYEQYF
TGTGCCAGCAGTAATTCGGGACTCGCCTACGAGCAGTACTTC
>TRBD1|few|TRBJ1-1|TRBV7-8
CASSLAPGQVMNTEAFF
TGTGCCAGCAGCTTAGCTCCTGGACAGGTCATGAACACTGAAGCTTTCTTT
>NA|NA|TRBJ2-1|TRBV27
CASSLTTSSYNEQFF
TGTGCCAGCAGTTTGACGACGAGCTCCTACAATGAGCAGTTCTTC
>NA|NA|TRBJ2-7|TRBV18
CASSPQRYEQYF
TGTGCCAGCTCACCTCAAAGATACGAGCAGTACTTC
>TRBD1|NA|TRBJ1-1|TRBV28
CASRRQGSTEAFF
TGTGCCAGCAGGAGACAGGGGAGCACTGAAGCTTTCTTT
>TRBD2|few|TRBJ2-1|TRBV7-9
CASSLPTSGTNEQFF
TGTGCCAGCAGCTTACCGACTAGCGGGACTAATGAGCAGTTCTTC
>NA|many|TRBJ2-3|TRBV2
CASNAIQEDTQYF
TGTGCCAGCAACGCAATACAGGAGGATACGCAGTATTTT
>TRBD2|many|TRBJ2-3|TRBV10-3
CAISEGPGGKDTQYF
TGTGCCATCAGTGAAGGACCGGGAGGAAAGGATACGCAGTATTTT
>NA|NA|TRBJ1-2|TRBV6-5
CASSKDSGTGYTF
TGTGCCAGCAGTAAAGACTCCGGAACGGGCTACACCTTC
>NA|few|TRBJ2-1|TRBV10-3
CAISESRTGPYGNEQFF
TGTGCCATCAGTGAGTCGAGGACGGGTCCCTACGGCAATGAGCAGTTCTTC
>TRBD1|NA|TRBJ2-5|TRBV19
CARPIVRDRETQYF
TGTGCCAGACCCATTGTGAGGGACAGAGAGACCCAGTACTTC
>NA|NA|TRBJ2-7|TRBV10-3
CAISPGRNEQYF
TGTGCCATCAGTCCGGGACGGAACGAGCAGTACTTC
>NA|many|TRBJ2-7|TRBV5-4
CASSLVVGGEQYF
TGTGCCAGCAGCTTGGTAGTAGGGGGCGAGCAGTACTTC
>NA|NA|TRBJ1-1|TRBV27
CASSSRPGTEAFF
TGTGCCAGCAGTTCCCGACCTGGCACTGAAGCTTTCTTT
>NA|NA|TRBJ2-5|TRBV18
CASSPPLPETQYF
TGTGCCAGCTCACCACCCCTCCCAGAGACCCAGTACTTC
>NA|few|TRBJ2-1|TRBV5-4
CASSLWGYNEQFF
TGTGCCAGCAGCTTGTGGGGTTACAATGAGCAGTTCTTC
>NA|few|TRBJ2-3|TRBV5-1
CASSLQAGDTQYF
TGCGCCAGCAGCCTACAAGCGGGAGATACGCAGTATTTT
>NA|few|TRBJ2-7|TRBV2
CASRDGGFGSYEQYF
TGTGCCAGCAGAGACGGGGGTTTTGGCTCCTACGAGCAGTACTTC
>NA|many|TRBJ1-5|TRBV28
CASSKLNGQPQHF
TGTGCCAGCAGTAAACTGAACGGTCAGCCCCAGCATTTT
>TRBD1|NA|TRBJ1-5|TRBV11-2
CASSPGTGVAQPQHF
TGTGCCAGCAGCCCGGGGACAGGGGTTGCTCAGCCCCAGCATTTT
>NA|NA|TRBJ1-4|TRBV25-1
CASIGRTDEKLFF
TGTGCCAGCATTGGGAGGACAGATGAAAAACTGTTTTTT
>NA|NA|TRBJ2-1|TRBV15
CATSRVLSYNEQFF
TGTGCCACCAGCAGAGTCCTCTCCTACAATGAGCAGTTCTTC
>NA|few|TRBJ2-1|TRBV5-1
CASSLAYGDLVSQFF
TGCGCCAGCAGCTTGGCTTACGGGGACCTCGTGTCGCAGTTCTTC
>TRBD1|few|TRBJ2-7|TRBV27
CASSSWDRPYEQYF
TGTGCCAGCAGTTCCTGGGACAGACCCTACGAGCAGTACTTC
>NA|NA|TRBJ1-5|TRBV2
CASSEALRGGQPQHF
TGTGCCAGCAGTGAAGCGCTTAGGGGGGGTCAGCCCCAGCATTTT
>NA|few|TRBJ1-1|TRBV11-2
CASSPDSSGYTEAFF
TGTGCCAGCAGTCCCGACAGTTCAGGGTACACTGAAGCTTTCTTT
>NA|NA|TRBJ2-4|TRBV6-1
CASSTADSKNIQYF
TGTGCCAGCTCCACGGCAGACAGCAAAAACATTCAGTACTTC
>TRBD2|NA|TRBJ2-3|TRBV5-5
CASSSLAGGGTDTQYF
TGTGCCAGCAGCTCCTTAGCGGGAGGAGGCACAGATACGCAGTATTTT
>NA|few|TRBJ2-7|TRBV5-4
CASSLGRPGSSYEQYF
TGTGCCAGCAGCTTGGGGCGCCCCGGGAGCTCCTACGAGCAGTACTTC
>NA|few|TRBJ1-2|TRBV5-4
CASRGLTGPLGGYTF
TGTGCCAGCAGAGGTTTGACAGGCCCGTTAGGCGGCTACACCTTC
>TRBD1|NA|TRBJ1-2|TRBV7-2
CASSLLTGYYGYTF
TGTGCCAGCAGCTTACTGACAGGGTACTATGGCTACACCTTC
>NA|few|TRBJ1-2|TRBV7-9
CASSLIREMGYTF
TGTGCCAGCAGCTTAATTAGGGAGATGGGATACACCTTC
>NA|NA|TRBJ1-1|TRBV10-3
CAIRGTGNTEAFF
TGTGCCATCAGGGGAACAGGGAACACTGAAGCTTTCTTT
>TRBD2|few|TRBJ2-1|TRBV5-1
CASSLGTSGPYNEQFF
TGCGCCAGCAGCTTGGGGACTAGCGGGCCGTACAATGAGCAGTTCTTC
>NA|few|TRBJ2-7|TRBV7-2
CASSLVSAGSSYEQYF
TGTGCCAGCAGCTTAGTTTCGGCGGGGAGCTCCTACGAGCAGTACTTC